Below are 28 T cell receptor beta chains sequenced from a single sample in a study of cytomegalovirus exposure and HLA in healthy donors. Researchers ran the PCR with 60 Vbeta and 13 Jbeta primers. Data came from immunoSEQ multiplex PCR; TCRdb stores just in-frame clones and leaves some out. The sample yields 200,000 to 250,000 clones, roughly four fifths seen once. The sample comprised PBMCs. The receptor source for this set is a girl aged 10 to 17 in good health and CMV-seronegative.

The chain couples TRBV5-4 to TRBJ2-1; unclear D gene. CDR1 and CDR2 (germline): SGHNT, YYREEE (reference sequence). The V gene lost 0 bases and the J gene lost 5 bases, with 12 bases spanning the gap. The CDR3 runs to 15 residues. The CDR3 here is CASSLVGHGNNEQFF. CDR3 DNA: TGTGCCAGCAGCTTGGTGGGCCATGGAAACAATGAGCAGTTCTTC.

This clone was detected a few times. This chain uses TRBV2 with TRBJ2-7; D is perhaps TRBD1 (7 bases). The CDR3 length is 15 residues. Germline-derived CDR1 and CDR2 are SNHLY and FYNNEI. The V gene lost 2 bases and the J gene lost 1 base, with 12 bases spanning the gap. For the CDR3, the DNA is TGTGCCAGCAGTGAAAGCAGGGGGACTTCCTACGAGCAGTACTTC. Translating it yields CASSESRGTSYEQYF.

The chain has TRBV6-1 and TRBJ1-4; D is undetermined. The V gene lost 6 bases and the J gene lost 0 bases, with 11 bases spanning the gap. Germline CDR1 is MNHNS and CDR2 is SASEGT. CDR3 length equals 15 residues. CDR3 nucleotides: TGTGCCAGCAGCTGGGCCCGCGCAACTAATGAAAAACTGTTTTTT. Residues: CASSWARATNEKLFF.

The CDR3 DNA is TGTGCCAGCTCACCAGAACGGCAGGGGTTAGAGACCCAGTACTTC. Its translation is CASSPERQGLETQYF. This chain joins TRBV18 and TRBJ2-5; a weak D match, TRBD1 (6 bases). V was trimmed by 2 bases and J by 4 bases, leaving 14 bases between them. CDR3 length: 15 amino acids. The germline gives CDR1 KGHSH, CDR2 LQKENI.

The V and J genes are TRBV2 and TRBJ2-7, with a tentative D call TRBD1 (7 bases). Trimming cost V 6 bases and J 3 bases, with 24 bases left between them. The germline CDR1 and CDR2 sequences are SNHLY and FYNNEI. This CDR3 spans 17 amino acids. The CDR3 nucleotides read TGTGCCAGCAGCCTCAGGGCAGGGGGGCTTGGGATCTACGAGCAGTACTTC. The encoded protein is CASSLRAGGLGIYEQYF.

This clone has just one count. CDR3 sequence: CAWRFGGRAQYF. The CDR3 DNA sequence: TGTGCCTGGAGGTTCGGGGGGCGGGCGCAGTATTTT. The chain carries TRBV30 and TRBJ2-3; tentatively, D is TRBD2 (7 bases). V was clipped by 3 bases and J by 10 bases, with 14 bases between them. The CDR3 length is 12 residues. Germline CDR1 reads GTSNPN; CDR2 reads SVGIG (reference sequence).

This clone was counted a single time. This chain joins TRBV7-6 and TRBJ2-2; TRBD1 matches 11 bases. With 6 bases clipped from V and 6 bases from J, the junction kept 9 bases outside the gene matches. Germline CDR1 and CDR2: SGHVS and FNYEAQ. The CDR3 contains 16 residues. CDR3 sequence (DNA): TGTGCCAGCAGGCCTGCGGACAGGGGGCCGGCCGGGGAGCTGTTTTTT. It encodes CASRPADRGPAGELFF.

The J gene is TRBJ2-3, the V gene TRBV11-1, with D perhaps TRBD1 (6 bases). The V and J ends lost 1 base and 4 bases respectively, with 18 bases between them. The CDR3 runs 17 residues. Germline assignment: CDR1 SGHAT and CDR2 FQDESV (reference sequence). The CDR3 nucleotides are TGTGCCAGCAGCTTAGACCACGGGACATTTGCGGCAGATACGCAGTATTTT. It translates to CASSLDHGTFAADTQYF.

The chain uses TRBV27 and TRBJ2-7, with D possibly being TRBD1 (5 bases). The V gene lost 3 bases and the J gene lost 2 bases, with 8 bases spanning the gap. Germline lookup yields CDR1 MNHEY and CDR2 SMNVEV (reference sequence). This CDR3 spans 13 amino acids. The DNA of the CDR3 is TGTGCCAGCAGTTTTAAGGGGCCCTACGAGCAGTACTTC. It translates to CASSFKGPYEQYF.

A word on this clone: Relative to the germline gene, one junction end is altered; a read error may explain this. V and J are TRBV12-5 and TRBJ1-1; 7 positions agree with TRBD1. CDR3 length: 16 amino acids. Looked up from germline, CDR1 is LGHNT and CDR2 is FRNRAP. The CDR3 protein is CASGFFTTGVGTEASF. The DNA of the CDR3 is TGTGCTAGTGGTTTCTTTACTACAGGGGTGGGCACTGAAGCTTCCTTT. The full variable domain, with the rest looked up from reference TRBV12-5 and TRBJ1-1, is DARVTQTPRHKVTEMGQEVTMRCQPILGHNTVFWYRQTMMQGLELLAYFRNRAPLDDSGMPKDRFSAEMPDATLATLKIQPSEPRDSAVYFCASGFFTTGVGTEASFGQGTRLTVV.

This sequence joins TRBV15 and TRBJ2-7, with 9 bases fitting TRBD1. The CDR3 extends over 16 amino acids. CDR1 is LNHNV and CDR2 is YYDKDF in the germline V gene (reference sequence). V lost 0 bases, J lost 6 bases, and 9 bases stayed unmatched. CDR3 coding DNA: TGTGCCACCAGCAGAGAAGTTGGGACAGGGCGGCTCGAGCAGTACTTC. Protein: CATSREVGTGRLEQYF.

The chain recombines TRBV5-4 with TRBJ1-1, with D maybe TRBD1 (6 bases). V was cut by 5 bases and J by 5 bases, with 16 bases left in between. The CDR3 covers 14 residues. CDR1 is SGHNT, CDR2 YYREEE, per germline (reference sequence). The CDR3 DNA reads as TGTGCCAGCAGTTACGGACAGATGGGGACTGAAGCTTTCTTT. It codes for CASSYGQMGTEAFF.

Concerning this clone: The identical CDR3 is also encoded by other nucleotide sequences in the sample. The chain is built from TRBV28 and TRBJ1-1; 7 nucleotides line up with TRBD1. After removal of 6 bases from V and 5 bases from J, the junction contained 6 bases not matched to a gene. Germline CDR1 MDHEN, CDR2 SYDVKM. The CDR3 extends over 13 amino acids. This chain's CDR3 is CASSRQGGTEAFF. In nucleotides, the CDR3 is TGTGCCAGCAGCCGACAGGGTGGGACTGAAGCTTTCTTT.

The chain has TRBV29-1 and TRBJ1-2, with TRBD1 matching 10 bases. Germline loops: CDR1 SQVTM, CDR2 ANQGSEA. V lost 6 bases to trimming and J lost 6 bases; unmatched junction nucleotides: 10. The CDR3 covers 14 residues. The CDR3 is CSVDRGDFGDGYTF. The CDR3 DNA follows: TGCAGCGTGGACAGGGGGGACTTCGGCGATGGCTACACCTTC. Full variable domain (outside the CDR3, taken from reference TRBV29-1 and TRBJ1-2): SAVISQKPSRDICQRGTSLTIQCQVDSQVTMMFWYRQQPGQSLTLIATANQGSEATYESGFVIDKFPISRPNLTFSTLTVSNMSPEDSSIYLCSVDRGDFGDGYTFGSGTRLTVV.

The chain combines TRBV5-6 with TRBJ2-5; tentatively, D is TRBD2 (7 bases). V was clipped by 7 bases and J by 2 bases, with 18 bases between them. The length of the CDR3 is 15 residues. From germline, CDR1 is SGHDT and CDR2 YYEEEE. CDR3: CASRGAGTLQETQYF. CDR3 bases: TGTGCCAGCCGGGGGGCCGGGACCCTTCAAGAGACCCAGTACTTC.

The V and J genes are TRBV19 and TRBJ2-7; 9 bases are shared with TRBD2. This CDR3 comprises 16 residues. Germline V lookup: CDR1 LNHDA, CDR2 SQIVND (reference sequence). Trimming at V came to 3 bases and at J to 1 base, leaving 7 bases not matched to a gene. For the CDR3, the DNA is TGTGCCAGTAGTATGTCTAGCGGGATATTATCCTACGAGCAGTACTTC. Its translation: CASSMSSGILSYEQYF.

CDR3 sequence: CASSLNPGLVLNEQFF. For the CDR3, the DNA is TGTGCCAGCTCGCTTAATCCGGGACTAGTCTTAAATGAGCAGTTCTTC. J is TRBJ2-1 and V is TRBV18, with 8 nucleotides matching TRBD2. Germline assignment: CDR1 KGHSH and CDR2 LQKENI. The CDR3 is made up of 16 amino acids. V was clipped by 6 bases and J by 7 bases; unmatched bases: 14.

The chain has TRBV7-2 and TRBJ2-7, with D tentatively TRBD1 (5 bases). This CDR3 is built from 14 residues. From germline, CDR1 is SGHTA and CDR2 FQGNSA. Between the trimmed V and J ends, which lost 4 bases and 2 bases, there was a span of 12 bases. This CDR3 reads CASSSQPTAYEQYF. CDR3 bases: TGTGCCAGCAGCTCACAGCCGACAGCCTACGAGCAGTACTTC.

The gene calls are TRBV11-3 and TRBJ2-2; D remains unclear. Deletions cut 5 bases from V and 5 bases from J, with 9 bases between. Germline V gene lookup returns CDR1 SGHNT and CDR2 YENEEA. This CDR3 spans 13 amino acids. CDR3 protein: CASSPMSTGELFF. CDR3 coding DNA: TGTGCCAGCAGCCCGATGAGTACCGGGGAGCTGTTTTTT.

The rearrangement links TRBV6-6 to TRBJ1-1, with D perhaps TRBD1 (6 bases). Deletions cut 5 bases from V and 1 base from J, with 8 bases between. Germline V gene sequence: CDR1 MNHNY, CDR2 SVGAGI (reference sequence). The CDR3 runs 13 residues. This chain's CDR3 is CASSRTANTEAFF. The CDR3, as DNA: TGTGCCAGCAGTAGGACAGCGAACACTGAAGCTTTCTTT.

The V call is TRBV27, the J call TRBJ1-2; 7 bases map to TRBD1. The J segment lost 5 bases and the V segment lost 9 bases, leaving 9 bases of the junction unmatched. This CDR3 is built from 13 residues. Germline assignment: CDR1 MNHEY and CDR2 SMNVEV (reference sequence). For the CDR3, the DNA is TGTGCCAGTGGAAGGGGGCTTTGGTATGGCTACACCTTC. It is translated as CASGRGLWYGYTF.

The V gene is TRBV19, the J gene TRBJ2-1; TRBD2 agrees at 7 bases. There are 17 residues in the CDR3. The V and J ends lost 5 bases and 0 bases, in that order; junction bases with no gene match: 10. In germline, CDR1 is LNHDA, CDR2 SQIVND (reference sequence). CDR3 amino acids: CASSVPGIAGSYNEQFF. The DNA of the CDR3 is TGTGCCAGTAGTGTTCCAGGCATAGCGGGCTCCTACAATGAGCAGTTCTTC. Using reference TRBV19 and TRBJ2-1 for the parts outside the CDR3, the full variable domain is DGGITQSPKYLFRKEGQNVTLSCEQNLNHDAMYWYRQDPGQGLRLIYYSQIVNDFQKGDIAEGYSVSREKKESFPLTVTSAQKNPTAFYLCASSVPGIAGSYNEQFFGPGTRLTVL.

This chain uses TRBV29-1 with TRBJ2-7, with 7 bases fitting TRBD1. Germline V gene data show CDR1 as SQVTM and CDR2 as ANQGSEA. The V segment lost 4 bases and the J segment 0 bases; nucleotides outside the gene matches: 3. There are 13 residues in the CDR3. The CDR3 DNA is TGCAGCGTTGGACAGGGAAGCTCCTACGAGCAGTACTTC. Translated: CSVGQGSSYEQYF.

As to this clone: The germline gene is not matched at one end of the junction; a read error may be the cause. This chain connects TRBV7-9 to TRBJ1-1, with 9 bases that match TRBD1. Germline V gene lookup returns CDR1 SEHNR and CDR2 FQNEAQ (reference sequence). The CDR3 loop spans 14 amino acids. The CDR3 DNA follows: TGTTCCAGCAGCTTTGTACAGGGGGCAACTGAAGCTTTCTTT. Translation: CSSSFVQGATEAFF.

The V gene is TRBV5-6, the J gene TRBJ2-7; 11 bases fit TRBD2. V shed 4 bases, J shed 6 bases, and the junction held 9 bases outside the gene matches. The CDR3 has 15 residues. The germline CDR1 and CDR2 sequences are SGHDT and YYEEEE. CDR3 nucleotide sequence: TGTGCCAGCAGCCGGGGGCTAGCGGGAGGAGGCGAGCAGTACTTC. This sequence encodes CASSRGLAGGGEQYF.

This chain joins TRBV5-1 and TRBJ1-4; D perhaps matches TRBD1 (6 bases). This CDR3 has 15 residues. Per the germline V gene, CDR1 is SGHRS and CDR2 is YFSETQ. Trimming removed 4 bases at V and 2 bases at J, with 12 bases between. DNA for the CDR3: TGCGCCAGCAGCCCGGGGGGGGCGACTAATGAAAAACTGTTTTTT. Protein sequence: CASSPGGATNEKLFF.

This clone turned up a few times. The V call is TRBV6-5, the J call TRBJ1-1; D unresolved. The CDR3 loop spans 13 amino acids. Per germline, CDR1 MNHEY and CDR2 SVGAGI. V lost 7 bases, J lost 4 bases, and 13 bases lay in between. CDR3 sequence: CASTESGSTEAFF. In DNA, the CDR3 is TGTGCCAGCACCGAATCGGGAAGCACTGAAGCTTTCTTT.

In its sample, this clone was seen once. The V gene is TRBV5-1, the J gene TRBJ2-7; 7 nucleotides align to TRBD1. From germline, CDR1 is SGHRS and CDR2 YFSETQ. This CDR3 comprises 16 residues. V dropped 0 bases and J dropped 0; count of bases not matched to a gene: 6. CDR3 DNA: TGCGCCAGCAGCTTGGTCCCCTCAGGGGGCTCCTACGAGCAGTACTTC. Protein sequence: CASSLVPSGGSYEQYF.